This T cell receptor beta chain is from a study of cytomegalovirus exposure and HLA in healthy donors. Generated by immunoSEQ multiplex PCR, the TCRdb table keeps only in-frame clones and is missing some. The sample shows 250,000 to 400,000 clones, approximately 86% of them seen only once. The CDR3 has 13 residues. V dropped 6 bases and J dropped 2; count of bases not matched to a gene: 7. CDR1 is SQVTM and CDR2 is ANQGSEA in the germline V gene. The sequenced material came from PBMCs. This chain uses TRBV29-1 with TRBJ2-7; 7 positions agree with TRBD1. The sequence was obtained from a young man in good health and CMV-seronegative. CDR3 nucleotides: TGCAGCGTCGAAAAGGACAGGACCTACGAGCAGTACTTC. As protein: CSVEKDRTYEQYF.